This TCR beta chain originates from a study of PD-1 blockade in classical Hodgkin lymphoma. Libraries were prepared by immunoSEQ multiplex PCR; TCRdb keeps only in-frame clonotypes and omits some of them. The repertoire consists of about 41,000 clones, with around 74% occurring once and the leading ten covering 2.6%. CDR3 length: 14 residues. Germline CDR1 and CDR2: SQVTM and ANQGSEA. The ends were cut back, 4 bases at V and 4 bases at J, with 14 bases in the middle. Indicated time point: cycle 4 day 1 (C4D1), after 6 weeks of nivolumab. Patients all relapsed after autologous stem cell transplantation, and there was variation in brentuximab vedotin exposure. This clone was counted only a few times.

The TCR comes from a human donor with classical Hodgkin lymphoma. The sequencing here drew on peripheral blood mononuclear cells (PBMCs), taken before the fourth cycle of nivolumab. V and J are TRBV29-1 and TRBJ1-5, with a possible D match to TRBD1 (5 bases). The CDR3 nucleotides read TGCAGCGTTGCGGTGGCGGGGCTTAATCAGCCCCAGCATTTT. It encodes CSVAVAGLNQPQHF.